These T cell receptor beta chains were read from a single sample in a study of OX40 agonist ivuxolimab in advanced cancers. Profiling relied on immunoSEQ multiplex PCR, and the TCRdb table lists in-frame clones only, not all of them. Of more than 55,000 clones in the sample, 87% were seen once. Sequenced here: CD4+ or CD8+ T cells sorted from blood, sampled in a trial of the OX40 agonist ivuxolimab. These receptors all come from an adult with an advanced solid tumor such as melanoma, head and neck, liver or kidney cancer. CDR3s include the opening cysteine and the closing phenylalanine or tryptophan. The order of the fields is D gene, clone size, J gene, V gene, CDR3 DNA, CDR3 protein. The D gene is left open where the match is weak. The size field is filled for only some rows; it gives once, few, many or a size class.

- - TRBJ1-1 TRBV28 TGTGCCAGCAGTTTCAGTAATGGGGTTCTGAACACTGAAGCTTTCTTT CASSFSNGVLNTEAFF
- - TRBJ2-3 TRBV28 TGTGCCACCGCTCTGGGGGCGATAGATACGCAGTATTTT CATALGAIDTQYF
- - TRBJ2-7 TRBV19 TGTGCCAGTAGTATTCTCGGGACAAAATCCTACGAGCAGTACTTC CASSILGTKSYEQYF
TRBD1 - TRBJ2-7 TRBV5-4 TGTGCCAGCAGCTTTTACTCAGGGGGCTCCTACGAGCAGTACTTC CASSFYSGGSYEQYF
- - TRBJ1-1 TRBV18 TGTGCCAGCTCACCCGGCGGGAACACTGAAGCTTTCTTT CASSPGGNTEAFF
- once TRBJ2-2 TRBV18 TGTGCCAGCTCACCGGGCCAGGGATCTGTCGGGGAGCTGTTTTTT CASSPGQGSVGELFF
TRBD2 - TRBJ2-1 TRBV4-1 TGCGCCAGCAGCCAAGGGGGACTAGCGGGAGCCTACAATGAGCAGTTCTTC CASSQGGLAGAYNEQFF
- - TRBJ2-7 TRBV19 TGTGCCAGTAGTATTTCAGGACAGATAACCTACGAGCAGTACTTC CASSISGQITYEQYF
- once TRBJ1-2 TRBV29-1 TGCAGCGTTGAAGGTCTAGGTACCCTCTTGCCAACCCTCTATGGCTACACCTTC CSVEGLGTLLPTLYGYTF
- - TRBJ2-1 TRBV30 TGTGCCTGGAGTGGGAGTTACAATGAGCAGTTCTTC CAWSGSYNEQFF
TRBD2 - TRBJ2-3 TRBV19 TGTGCCAGTAGTATTAGCGGGAGGAGCACAGATACGCAGTATTTT CASSISGRSTDTQYF
- - TRBJ1-6 TRBV28 TGTGCCAGCAGGGGGGGACTCGCCCCCCTCCACTTT CASRGGLAPLHF
- - TRBJ2-3 TRBV9 TGTGCCAGCAGCGTGGATTCGGGGGGCGGTAGCACAGATACGCAGTATTTT CASSVDSGGGSTDTQYF
- - TRBJ1-4 TRBV30 TGTGCCTGGAGTCATGCCACCGGCGCACTGTTTTTT CAWSHATGALFF
TRBD2 - TRBJ2-6 TRBV30 TGTGCCTGGAGTTCCCACACGGGGGGCTCTGGGGCCAACGTCCTGACTTTC CAWSSHTGGSGANVLTF
TRBD1 - TRBJ2-3 TRBV30 TGTGCCTGGAGTCCTTTACAGGGGTCCACGCAGTATTTT CAWSPLQGSTQYF
TRBD1 - TRBJ2-2 TRBV27 TGTGCCAGCAAGGGTTGGGGACAGGGGAACACCGGGGAGCTGTTTTTT CASKGWGQGNTGELFF
- - TRBJ1-1 TRBV10-3 TGTGCCACAAGGACAGCCTCGAACACTGAAGCTTTCTTT CATRTASNTEAFF
- - TRBJ1-5 TRBV28 TGTGCCAGCAGTTACGGTCTCCCTAATCAGCCCCAGCATTTT CASSYGLPNQPQHF
- - TRBJ1-5 TRBV2 TGTGCCAGCAGTGCCCAGTGGGACCTTCAGCCCCAGCATTTT CASSAQWDLQPQHF
- - TRBJ1-2 TRBV28 TGTGCCAGCAGTGAAGGGGTGGAAACCTATGGCTACACCTTC CASSEGVETYGYTF
- once TRBJ1-4 TRBV30 TGTGCCTGGAGCGGGTTTCGTGAAAAACTGTTTTTT CAWSGFREKLFF
- - TRBJ2-7 TRBV5-1 TGCGCCAGCAGCTTGGTGGGGGCGGGAACCTACGAGCAGTACTTC CASSLVGAGTYEQYF
- - TRBJ2-7 TRBV5-5 TGTGCCAGCAGCTTCTCGTACGAGCAGTACTTC CASSFSYEQYF
- once TRBJ2-2 TRBV29-1 TGCAGCGTTGAAGGGTTGTTAAACACCGGGGAGCTGTTTTTT CSVEGLLNTGELFF
TRBD1 - TRBJ1-2 TRBV7-9 TGTGCTGTGTCCAGGGACAGCGGCCGGGGCGGCTACACCTTC CAVSRDSGRGGYTF
- once TRBJ1-6 TRBV27 TGTGCCAGCAGTTTCGGTCTAAAAGGGAGCTCCTATAATTCACCCCTCCACTTT CASSFGLKGSSYNSPLHF
TRBD2 - TRBJ2-3 TRBV5-1 TGCGCCAGCAGCTTAGCGGGGGCGATCACAGATACGCAGTATTTT CASSLAGAITDTQYF
TRBD1 once TRBJ2-6 TRBV19 TGTGCCAGTACCAAACTACGAGGGACAGGGTCCTCTGGGGCCAACGTCCTGACTTTC CASTKLRGTGSSGANVLTF
TRBD1 - TRBJ1-3 TRBV23-1 TGCGCCAGCAGTCTAACCCTCTCCGGGACAGGGGGTTTTGGAAACACCATATATTTT CASSLTLSGTGGFGNTIYF
- - TRBJ2-1 TRBV19 TGTGCCAGTAGTCTCCCGTCATCCTACAATGAGCAGTTCTTC CASSLPSSYNEQFF
- - TRBJ2-2 TRBV19 TGTGCCAGTAGTATCGGTCCAGGAGCGAACACCGGGGAGCTGTTTTTT CASSIGPGANTGELFF
TRBD2 - TRBJ2-7 TRBV4-1 TGCGCCAGCAGCCAAGATTATCGGGCGGGAGGCGGTCGGATCGAGCAGTACTTC CASSQDYRAGGGRIEQYF
TRBD1 - TRBJ2-7 TRBV18 TGTGCCAGCTCACCGACAGGGGCCTACGAGCAGTACTTC CASSPTGAYEQYF
TRBD1 once TRBJ2-5 TRBV19 TGTGCCAGTAGCCCGACTGGACAGGGTCTGGAGACCCAGTACTTC CASSPTGQGLETQYF
- - TRBJ2-2 TRBV4-1 TGCGCCAGCAGCCGAATCACCGGGGAGCTGTTTTTT CASSRITGELFF
- - TRBJ1-4 TRBV7-2 TGTGCCAGCAGCCACGACAGAGCAACTAATGAAAAACTGTTTTTT CASSHDRATNEKLFF
- - TRBJ2-1 TRBV11-3 TGTGCCAGCAGCCCCAGCGGAGGTTTCTCCTACAATGAGCAGTTCTTC CASSPSGGFSYNEQFF
- few TRBJ1-4 TRBV7-9 TGTGCCAGCAGCTTAGAAGGTGAAAAACTGTTTTTT CASSLEGEKLFF
- - TRBJ1-2 TRBV7-2 TGTGCCAGCAGCTTAGTACAAGGCTACAACTATGGCTACACCTTC CASSLVQGYNYGYTF
- - TRBJ1-1 TRBV7-3 TGTGCCAGCAGCTTAGAGAGGCGCGCTGAAGCTTTCTTT CASSLERRAEAFF
TRBD2 - TRBJ2-3 TRBV11-3 TGTGCCAGCAGCTCGACCTCCGGGACTAGCGGGAGGGGAACAGATACGCAGTATTTT CASSSTSGTSGRGTDTQYF
TRBD1 - TRBJ2-2 TRBV2 TGTGCCAAATCGACAGGGGGCGGAGACACCGGGGAGCTGTTTTTT CAKSTGGGDTGELFF
TRBD2 - TRBJ2-2 TRBV4-2 TGTGCCAGCAGCCAAGAACTAGCGATAATAACCGGGGAGCTGTTTTTT CASSQELAIITGELFF
- - TRBJ1-5 TRBV21-1 TGTGCCTTCCTTTTGCCCCCCCCTCAGCCCCAGCATTTT CAFLLPPPQPQHF
- - TRBJ1-5 TRBV7-2 TGTGCCAGCAGCCGCCGGGGGGCAGGGTTGAGCAATCAGCCCCAGCATTTT CASSRRGAGLSNQPQHF
- few TRBJ2-7 TRBV14 TGTGCCAGCAGCCAAGATGGGAGACACCGTAATTTCGGGCAGTACTTC CASSQDGRHRNFGQYF
- few TRBJ1-2 TRBV10-2 TGCGCCAGTTCACCCGACAGGCTACGGTACACCTTC CASSPDRLRYTF
- - TRBJ2-7 TRBV11-3 TGTGCCAGCAGTCCATCCCGGGGCTCCTACGAGCAGTACTTC CASSPSRGSYEQYF
TRBD1 few TRBJ1-5 TRBV5-1 TGCGCCAGCAGCACGGGACAGGGTCAGCCCCAGCATTTT CASSTGQGQPQHF
- - TRBJ2-1 TRBV5-4 TGTGCCAGCAGCTTGGACAGGCACTACAATGAGCAGTTCTTC CASSLDRHYNEQFF
- - TRBJ2-1 TRBV6-1 TGTGCCAGCAGTGAGGAGGGCCCCGGACAGGTTCTCTACAATGAGCAGTTCTTC CASSEEGPGQVLYNEQFF
- - TRBJ1-4 TRBV6-1 TGTGCCAGCATCTCCCGCTGGGGTGAAAAACTGTTTTTT CASISRWGEKLFF
- - TRBJ2-7 TRBV9 TGTGCCAGCAGCCTACAGCCTGATCAACCCTACGAGCAGTACTTC CASSLQPDQPYEQYF
TRBD2 - TRBJ2-5 TRBV18 TGTGCCAGCTCACCACCGGGACTAGCGGTGTCGTTTGCAGAGACCCAGTACTTC CASSPPGLAVSFAETQYF
TRBD1 - TRBJ2-1 TRBV7-2 TGTGCCAGCAGCTTATCCCCCGGCGGGCCTAACAGGGGATCACAGTTCTTC CASSLSPGGPNRGSQFF
TRBD1 - TRBJ1-2 TRBV10-1 TGCGCCAGCAGTGCGGGACAGGCCTATGGCTACACCTTC CASSAGQAYGYTF